A selection of T cell receptor beta chains follows, all from one sample in a study of T cell responses to AZD1222 COVID-19 vaccine. Here immunoSEQ multiplex PCR was the method, and the copy in TCRdb shows in-frame clones only, minus some. The sample records more than 70,000 clones, just over 90% being singletons. The sequenced sample was peripheral blood, obtained 28 days after the second AZD1222 dose. The receptors derive from an adult who received the AZD1222 COVID-19 vaccine. The CDR3 runs from the conserved cysteine through the conserved F or W. A D gene is named only where the DNA matches it firmly. Clone size appears in some rows only: once, few, many, or a class for an expanded clone.

J gene: TRBJ1-1; D gene: NA; clone size: once; V gene: TRBV19; CDR3 DNA: TGTGCCAGTAGTGACAGGAGCATGAACACTGAAGCTTTCTTT; CDR3 protein: CASSDRSMNTEAFF
J gene: TRBJ2-7; D gene: NA; clone size: few; V gene: TRBV12-3/TRBV12-4; CDR3 DNA: TGTGCCAGCAGTGATGTCTACGAGCAGTACTTC; CDR3 protein: CASSDVYEQYF
J gene: TRBJ1-1; D gene: TRBD1; clone size: NA; V gene: TRBV3-1/TRBV3-2; CDR3 DNA: TGTGCCAGTTGGGAGGGGGCTTCCGCTGAAGCTTTCTTT; CDR3 protein: CASWEGASAEAFF
J gene: TRBJ1-1; D gene: TRBD1; clone size: NA; V gene: TRBV29-1; CDR3 DNA: TGCAGCGTTGAACAGGGGGATACTGAAGCTTTCTTT; CDR3 protein: CSVEQGDTEAFF
J gene: TRBJ2-1; D gene: NA; clone size: NA; V gene: TRBV19; CDR3 DNA: TGTGCCAGTAGTATCGAGGCGGTCCACAATGAGCAGTTCTTC; CDR3 protein: CASSIEAVHNEQFF
J gene: TRBJ2-7; D gene: NA; clone size: once; V gene: TRBV6-2/TRBV6-3; CDR3 DNA: TGTGCCAGCAGTTACGCCTCCTACGAGCAGTACTTC; CDR3 protein: CASSYASYEQYF
J gene: TRBJ2-5; D gene: TRBD2; clone size: few; V gene: TRBV5-1; CDR3 DNA: TGCGCCAGCAGTCTTACTAGCGGGGGCTCCGAGACCCAGTACTTC; CDR3 protein: CASSLTSGGSETQYF
J gene: TRBJ1-6; D gene: NA; clone size: NA; V gene: TRBV5-6; CDR3 DNA: TGTGCCAGCAGCTTGGACGGTAGCTCCTATAATTCACCCCTCCACTTT; CDR3 protein: CASSLDGSSYNSPLHF
J gene: TRBJ1-3; D gene: NA; clone size: NA; V gene: TRBV19; CDR3 DNA: TGTGCCAGTACGAAGATTCGGGACGGATATAACTCTGGAAACACCATATATTTT; CDR3 protein: CASTKIRDGYNSGNTIYF
J gene: TRBJ2-1; D gene: NA; clone size: NA; V gene: TRBV18; CDR3 DNA: TGTGCCAGCTCGGTCGGGATTTCGAATGAGCAGTTCTTC; CDR3 protein: CASSVGISNEQFF
J gene: TRBJ2-3; D gene: NA; clone size: NA; V gene: TRBV27; CDR3 DNA: TGTGCCAGCAGTTTGGCCCCGGACACCTTCACAGATACGCAGTATTTT; CDR3 protein: CASSLAPDTFTDTQYF
J gene: TRBJ2-3; D gene: NA; clone size: NA; V gene: TRBV3-1/TRBV3-2; CDR3 DNA: TGTGCCAGCAGGGCTAGCCCCCCTACAGATACGCAGTATTTT; CDR3 protein: CASRASPPTDTQYF
J gene: TRBJ2-7; D gene: TRBD2; clone size: NA; V gene: TRBV11-3; CDR3 DNA: TGTGCCAGCAGCTTGACTAGCGGGAGTACCGAGCAGTACTTC; CDR3 protein: CASSLTSGSTEQYF
J gene: TRBJ2-5; D gene: NA; clone size: NA; V gene: TRBV3-1/TRBV3-2; CDR3 DNA: TGTGCCAGCAGCCGGACCCGGGAAGAGACCCAGTACTTC; CDR3 protein: CASSRTREETQYF
J gene: TRBJ2-7; D gene: TRBD1; clone size: once; V gene: TRBV6-5; CDR3 DNA: TGTGCCAGCAGCCCCGGACAGGGTTCCTACGAGCAGTACTTC; CDR3 protein: CASSPGQGSYEQYF
J gene: TRBJ2-7; D gene: NA; clone size: NA; V gene: TRBV3-1/TRBV3-2; CDR3 DNA: TGTGCCAGCAGTGACGGACGGTCTATAGGCGAGCAGTACTTC; CDR3 protein: CASSDGRSIGEQYF
J gene: TRBJ2-3; D gene: NA; clone size: NA; V gene: TRBV9; CDR3 DNA: TGTGCCAGCAGCGCCGGGACTGCCCTAGTTGGTACGCAGTATTTT; CDR3 protein: CASSAGTALVGTQYF
J gene: TRBJ2-7; D gene: NA; clone size: NA; V gene: TRBV29-1; CDR3 DNA: TGCAGCGTTGAAGATGAACAGAGGAAACCGTACGAGCAGTACTTC; CDR3 protein: CSVEDEQRKPYEQYF
J gene: TRBJ1-1; D gene: NA; clone size: once; V gene: TRBV6-4; CDR3 DNA: TGTGCCAGCAGTGCCCGTCCCCTGAACACTGAAGCTTTCTTT; CDR3 protein: CASSARPLNTEAFF
J gene: TRBJ2-5; D gene: TRBD1; clone size: NA; V gene: TRBV27; CDR3 DNA: TGTGCCAGCAGTTTCAGGGGGCTAGAGACCCAGTACTTC; CDR3 protein: CASSFRGLETQYF
J gene: TRBJ2-6; D gene: NA; clone size: NA; V gene: TRBV11-2; CDR3 DNA: TGTGCCAGCAGCCGGACAGAAGGGGCCAACGTCCTGACTTTC; CDR3 protein: CASSRTEGANVLTF
J gene: TRBJ2-5; D gene: TRBD1; clone size: NA; V gene: TRBV6-5; CDR3 DNA: TGTGCCAGCAGTCTTGGGACAGGAAAAGAGACCCAGTACTTC; CDR3 protein: CASSLGTGKETQYF
J gene: TRBJ1-5; D gene: NA; clone size: NA; V gene: TRBV24-1; CDR3 DNA: TGTGCCACCAGTGATTTGCCCACAAACCAGCCCCAGCATTTT; CDR3 protein: CATSDLPTNQPQHF
J gene: TRBJ2-5; D gene: NA; clone size: NA; V gene: TRBV2; CDR3 DNA: TGTGCCAGCAGAGGGACGAACGATCAAGAGACCCAGTACTTC; CDR3 protein: CASRGTNDQETQYF
J gene: TRBJ1-6; D gene: TRBD1; clone size: NA; V gene: TRBV6-6; CDR3 DNA: TGTGCCAGCAGTTACTGGGGACAGTTCTTAGATTCACCCCTCCACTTT; CDR3 protein: CASSYWGQFLDSPLHF
J gene: TRBJ1-6; D gene: TRBD1; clone size: NA; V gene: TRBV6-6; CDR3 DNA: TGTGCCAGCAGTTCCCGGACAGGGGGTTCACCCCTCCACTTT; CDR3 protein: CASSSRTGGSPLHF
J gene: TRBJ2-5; D gene: NA; clone size: NA; V gene: TRBV4-1; CDR3 DNA: TGCGCCAGCAGCCAACGTGAGGGCGAGACCCAGTACTTC; CDR3 protein: CASSQREGETQYF
J gene: TRBJ1-2; D gene: NA; clone size: medium-sized; V gene: TRBV6-5; CDR3 DNA: TGTGCCAGCAAGGGGACGGTGTATGGCTACACCTTC; CDR3 protein: CASKGTVYGYTF
J gene: TRBJ2-7; D gene: NA; clone size: once; V gene: TRBV5-5; CDR3 DNA: TGTGCCAGCAGCTTCCGGGACGGGTCCTACGAGCAGTACTTC; CDR3 protein: CASSFRDGSYEQYF
J gene: TRBJ1-5; D gene: TRBD1; clone size: NA; V gene: TRBV5-1; CDR3 DNA: TGCGCCAGCAGCTTAGAGGACAGGTGGGACAATCAGCCCCAGCATTTT; CDR3 protein: CASSLEDRWDNQPQHF
J gene: TRBJ2-2; D gene: TRBD1; clone size: few; V gene: TRBV7-3; CDR3 DNA: TGTGCCAGCAGCAGGACAGGGGGAAGTGGCGGGGAGCTGTTTTTT; CDR3 protein: CASSRTGGSGGELFF
J gene: TRBJ2-7; D gene: NA; clone size: NA; V gene: TRBV5-8; CDR3 DNA: TGTGCCAGCAGCTTGGACTTATACGAGCAGTACTTC; CDR3 protein: CASSLDLYEQYF
J gene: TRBJ2-7; D gene: NA; clone size: few; V gene: TRBV19; CDR3 DNA: TGTGCCAGTAGTAACACTTTTTACGAGCAGTACTTC; CDR3 protein: CASSNTFYEQYF
J gene: TRBJ2-7; D gene: NA; clone size: NA; V gene: TRBV7-2; CDR3 DNA: TGTGCCAGCAGCCAGTATACTAGGGAGCAGTACTTC; CDR3 protein: CASSQYTREQYF
J gene: TRBJ2-7; D gene: TRBD2; clone size: NA; V gene: TRBV6-2/TRBV6-3; CDR3 DNA: TGTGCCAGCAGTACTCTTACGCGGGGGGCCGGGGAGCAGTACTTC; CDR3 protein: CASSTLTRGAGEQYF
J gene: TRBJ2-2; D gene: NA; clone size: NA; V gene: TRBV6-2/TRBV6-3; CDR3 DNA: TGTGCCAGCAGTTACGACCTGGGTTCGTCCGGGGAGCTGTTTTTT; CDR3 protein: CASSYDLGSSGELFF